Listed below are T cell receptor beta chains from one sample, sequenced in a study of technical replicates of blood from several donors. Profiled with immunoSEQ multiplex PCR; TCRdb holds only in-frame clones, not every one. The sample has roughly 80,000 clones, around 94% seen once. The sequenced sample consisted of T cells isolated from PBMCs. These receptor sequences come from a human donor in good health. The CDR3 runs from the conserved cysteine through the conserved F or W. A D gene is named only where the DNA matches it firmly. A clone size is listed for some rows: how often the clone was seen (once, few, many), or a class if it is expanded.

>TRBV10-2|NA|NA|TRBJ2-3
TGCGCCAGCAGTGAACCCACTGTGGTGGATACGCAGTATTTT
CASSEPTVVDTQYF
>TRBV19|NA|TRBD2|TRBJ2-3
TGTGCCAGTAGTACCCTTACTAGCGGGTCCACAGATACGCAGTATTTT
CASSTLTSGSTDTQYF
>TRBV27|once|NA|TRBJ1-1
TGTGCCAGCAGTTTGGGCAGGGTGAACACTGAAGCTTTCTTT
CASSLGRVNTEAFF
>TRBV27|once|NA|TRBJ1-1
TGTGCCAGCAAGGCGGCCCAGAACACTGAAGCTTTCTTT
CASKAAQNTEAFF
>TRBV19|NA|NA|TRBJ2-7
TGTGCCAGTAGTGAAGAGGGACAAGGGGACTACGAGCAGTACTTC
CASSEEGQGDYEQYF
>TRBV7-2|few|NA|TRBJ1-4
TGTGCCAGCAGCTTAGGGAGACGAAATGAAAAACTGTTTTTT
CASSLGRRNEKLFF
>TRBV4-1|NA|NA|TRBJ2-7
TGCGCCAGCAGCCGCCCAGACTACGAGCAGTACTTC
CASSRPDYEQYF
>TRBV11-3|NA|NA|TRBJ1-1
TGTGCCAGCAGCCGACAGCTGAGAGCTTTCTTT
CASSRQLRAFF
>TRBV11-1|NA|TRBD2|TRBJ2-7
TGTGCCAGCAGTTCCTCGGCGGGAGGTCTCTACGAGCAGTACTTC
CASSSSAGGLYEQYF
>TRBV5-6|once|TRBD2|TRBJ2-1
TGTGCCAGCAGCTTGGGACTAGCGGGAGTGGATGAGCAGTTCTTC
CASSLGLAGVDEQFF
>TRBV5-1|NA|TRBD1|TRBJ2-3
TGCGCCAGCAGCCCGGGACAGGGCGGAGGCACAGATACGCAGTATTTT
CASSPGQGGGTDTQYF
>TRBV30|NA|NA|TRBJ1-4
TGTGCCTGGAGTAGGCGGATGGCGGAAAAACTGTTTTTT
CAWSRRMAEKLFF
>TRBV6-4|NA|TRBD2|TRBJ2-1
TGTGCCAGCAGTGAAAGCGGGAGTACCTACAATGAGCAGTTCTTC
CASSESGSTYNEQFF
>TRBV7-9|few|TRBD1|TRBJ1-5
TGTGCCAGCAGCCCTTGGGGGACAGCGAGCAATCAGCCCCAGCATTTT
CASSPWGTASNQPQHF
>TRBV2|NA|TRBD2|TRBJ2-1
TGTGCCAGCAGTGATAGCGGGTCATGGTGGAATGAGCAGTTCTTC
CASSDSGSWWNEQFF
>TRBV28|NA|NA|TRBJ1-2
TGTGCCAGCAGTTTATCCCCCCCTCGCCTAGATGGCTACACCTTC
CASSLSPPRLDGYTF
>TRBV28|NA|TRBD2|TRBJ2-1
TGTGCCAGCAGCTCCCACTTTAAGCGGGAGGGCCCCTACAATGAGCAGTTCTTC
CASSSHFKREGPYNEQFF
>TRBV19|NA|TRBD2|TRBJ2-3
TGTGCCAGTAGTGGACTAGCGGGGACAGATACGCAGTATTTT
CASSGLAGTDTQYF
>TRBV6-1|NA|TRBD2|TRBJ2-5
TGTGCCAGCAGTGAAGCGGGCGGGAGGACGGAGACCCAGTACTTC
CASSEAGGRTETQYF